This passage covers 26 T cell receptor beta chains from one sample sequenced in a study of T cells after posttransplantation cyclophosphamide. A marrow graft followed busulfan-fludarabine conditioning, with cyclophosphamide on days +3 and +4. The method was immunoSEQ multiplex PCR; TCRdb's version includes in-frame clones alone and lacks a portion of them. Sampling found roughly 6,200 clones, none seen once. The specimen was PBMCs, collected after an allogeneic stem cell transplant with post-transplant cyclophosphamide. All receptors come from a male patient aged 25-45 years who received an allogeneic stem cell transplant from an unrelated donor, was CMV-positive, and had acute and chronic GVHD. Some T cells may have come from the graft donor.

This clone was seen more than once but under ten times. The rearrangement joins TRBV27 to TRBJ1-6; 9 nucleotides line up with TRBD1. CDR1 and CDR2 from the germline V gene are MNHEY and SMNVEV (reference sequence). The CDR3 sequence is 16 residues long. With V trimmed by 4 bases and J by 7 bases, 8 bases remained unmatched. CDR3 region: CASSYGTGWRNSPLHF. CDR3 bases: TGTGCCAGCAGTTATGGGACAGGGTGGCGGAATTCACCCCTCCACTTT.

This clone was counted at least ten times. Here the CDR3 reads CASSLGPGGAFF. The CDR3 DNA sequence: TGTGCCAGCAGCTTAGGCCCCGGAGGAGCTTTCTTT. The V gene is TRBV7-2, the J gene TRBJ1-1; D unresolved. CDR3 length: 12 amino acids. Trimming took 1 base from V and 10 from J, leaving 10 bases between them. In germline, CDR1 is SGHTA, CDR2 FQGNSA.

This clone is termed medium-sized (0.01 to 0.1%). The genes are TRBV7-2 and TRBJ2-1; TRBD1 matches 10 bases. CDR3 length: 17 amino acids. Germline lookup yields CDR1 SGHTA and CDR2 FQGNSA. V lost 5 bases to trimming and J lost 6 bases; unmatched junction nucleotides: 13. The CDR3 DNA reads TGTGCCAGCAGCCAGGGGGTAGGGACAGGGGCCTCCAATGAGCAGTTCTTC. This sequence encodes CASSQGVGTGASNEQFF.

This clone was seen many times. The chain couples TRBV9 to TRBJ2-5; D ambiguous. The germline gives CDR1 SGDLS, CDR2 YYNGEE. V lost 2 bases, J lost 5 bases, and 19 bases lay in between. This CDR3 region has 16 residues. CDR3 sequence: CASSVESTVWAETQYF. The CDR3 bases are TGTGCCAGCAGCGTCGAGAGTACAGTGTGGGCTGAGACCCAGTACTTC.

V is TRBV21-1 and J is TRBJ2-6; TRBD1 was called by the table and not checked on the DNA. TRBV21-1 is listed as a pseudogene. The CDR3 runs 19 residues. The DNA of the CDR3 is TGTGCCAGCAAACCCAGGTTCGGGACAGGGAAGGCTGGGGCCAACGTCCTGACTTTC. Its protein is CASKPRFGTGKAGANVLTF.

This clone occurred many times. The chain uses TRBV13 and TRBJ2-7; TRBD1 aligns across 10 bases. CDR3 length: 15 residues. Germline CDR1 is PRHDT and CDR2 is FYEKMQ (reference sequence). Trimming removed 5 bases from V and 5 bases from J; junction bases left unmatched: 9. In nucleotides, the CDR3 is TGTGCCAGCAGCCCTTCGGGACAGGGGAAGGACGAGCAGTACTTC. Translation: CASSPSGQGKDEQYF. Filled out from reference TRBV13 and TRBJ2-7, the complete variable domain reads AAGVIQSPRHLIKEKRETATLKCYPIPRHDTVYWYQQGPGQDPQFLISFYEKMQSDKGSIPDRFSAQQFSDYHSELNMSSLELGDSALYFCASSPSGQGKDEQYFGPGTRLTVT.

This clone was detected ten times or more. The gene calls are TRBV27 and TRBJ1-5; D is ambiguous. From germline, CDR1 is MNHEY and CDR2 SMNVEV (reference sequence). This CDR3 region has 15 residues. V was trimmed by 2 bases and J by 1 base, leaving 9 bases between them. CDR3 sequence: CASSLVPGSNQPQHF. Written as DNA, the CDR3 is TGTGCCAGCAGTTTAGTCCCGGGAAGCAATCAGCCCCAGCATTTT.

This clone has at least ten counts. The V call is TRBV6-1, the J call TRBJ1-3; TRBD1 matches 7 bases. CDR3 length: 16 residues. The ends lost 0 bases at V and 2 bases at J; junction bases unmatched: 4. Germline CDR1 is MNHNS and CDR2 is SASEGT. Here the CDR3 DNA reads TGTGCCAGCAGTGAAGCGGAGCAGGGGGCTGGAAACACCATATATTTT. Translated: CASSEAEQGAGNTIYF.

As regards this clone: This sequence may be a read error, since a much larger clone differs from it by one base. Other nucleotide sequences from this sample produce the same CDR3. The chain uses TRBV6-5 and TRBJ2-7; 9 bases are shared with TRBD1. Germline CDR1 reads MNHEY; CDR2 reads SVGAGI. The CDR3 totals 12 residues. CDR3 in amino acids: CASSGDRVEQYF. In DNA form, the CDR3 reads TGTGCTAGCAGTGGGGACAGGGTCGAGCAGTACTTC.

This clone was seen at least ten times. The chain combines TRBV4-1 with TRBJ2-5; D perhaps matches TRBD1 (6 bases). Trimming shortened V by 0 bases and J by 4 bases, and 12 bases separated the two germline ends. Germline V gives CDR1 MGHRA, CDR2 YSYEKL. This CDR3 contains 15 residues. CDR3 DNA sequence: TGCGCCAGCAGCCAAGAGGGGACAATTGGAGAGACCCAGTACTTC. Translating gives CASSQEGTIGETQYF.

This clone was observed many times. The CDR3 sequence: CASSRRLAGGEHKETQYF. The CDR3 bases are TGTGCCAGCAGTCGAAGACTAGCGGGGGGAGAACATAAAGAGACCCAGTACTTC. The chain carries TRBV2 and TRBJ2-5; 13 bases are shared with TRBD2. In germline, CDR1 is SNHLY, CDR2 FYNNEI. V was pared by 5 bases and J by 3 bases, with 12 bases of the junction left unmatched. The CDR3 length is 18 residues.

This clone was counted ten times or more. The CDR3: CASSLWGGSEGYTF. For the CDR3, the DNA is TGTGCCAGCAGCCTGTGGGGGGGGTCTGAAGGCTACACCTTC. The J gene is TRBJ1-2, the V gene TRBV5-6; possible D gene TRBD1, 5 bases. Between the trimmed V and J ends, which lost 4 bases and 8 bases, there was a span of 18 bases. Germline lookup yields CDR1 SGHDT and CDR2 YYEEEE. The CDR3 extends over 14 amino acids.

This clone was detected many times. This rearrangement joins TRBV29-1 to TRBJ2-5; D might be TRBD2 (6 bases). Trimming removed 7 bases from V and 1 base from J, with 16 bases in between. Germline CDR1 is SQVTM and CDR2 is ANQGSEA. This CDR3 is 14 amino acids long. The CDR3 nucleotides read TGCAGCGAAACCGAGATAGCGGCCCAAGAGACCCAGTACTTC. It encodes CSETEIAAQETQYF.

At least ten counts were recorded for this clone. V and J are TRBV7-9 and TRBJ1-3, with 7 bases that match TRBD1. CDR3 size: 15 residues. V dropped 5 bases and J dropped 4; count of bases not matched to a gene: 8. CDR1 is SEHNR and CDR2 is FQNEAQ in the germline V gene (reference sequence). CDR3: CASSPGTAVGNTIYF. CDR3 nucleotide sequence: TGTGCCAGCAGCCCCGGGACAGCAGTGGGAAACACCATATATTTT.

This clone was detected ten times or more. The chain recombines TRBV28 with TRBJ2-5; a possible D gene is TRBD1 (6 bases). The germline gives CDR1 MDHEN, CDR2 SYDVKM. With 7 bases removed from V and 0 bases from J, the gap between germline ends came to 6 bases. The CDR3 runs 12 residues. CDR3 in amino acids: CASKGDQETQYF. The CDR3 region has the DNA TGTGCCAGCAAGGGGGACCAAGAGACCCAGTACTTC.

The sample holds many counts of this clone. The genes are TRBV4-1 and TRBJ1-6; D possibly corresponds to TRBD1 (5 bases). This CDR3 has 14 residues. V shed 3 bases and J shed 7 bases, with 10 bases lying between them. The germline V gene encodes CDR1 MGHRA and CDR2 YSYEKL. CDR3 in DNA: TGCGCCAGCAGCCACACGGACATGAATTCACCCCTCCACTTT. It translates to CASSHTDMNSPLHF.

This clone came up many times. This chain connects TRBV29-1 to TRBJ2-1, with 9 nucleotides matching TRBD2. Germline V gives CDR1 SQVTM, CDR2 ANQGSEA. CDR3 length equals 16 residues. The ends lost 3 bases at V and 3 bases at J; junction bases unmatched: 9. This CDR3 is CSVEALAGPFYNEQFF. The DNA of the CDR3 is TGCAGCGTTGAGGCACTAGCGGGCCCCTTCTACAATGAGCAGTTCTTC.

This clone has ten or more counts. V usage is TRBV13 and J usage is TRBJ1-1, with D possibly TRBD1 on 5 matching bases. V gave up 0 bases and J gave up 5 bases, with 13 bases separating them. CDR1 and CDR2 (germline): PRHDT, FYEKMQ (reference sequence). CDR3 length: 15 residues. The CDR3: CASSLGVGGETEAFF. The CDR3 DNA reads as TGTGCCAGCAGCTTAGGGGTCGGGGGAGAGACTGAAGCTTTCTTT.

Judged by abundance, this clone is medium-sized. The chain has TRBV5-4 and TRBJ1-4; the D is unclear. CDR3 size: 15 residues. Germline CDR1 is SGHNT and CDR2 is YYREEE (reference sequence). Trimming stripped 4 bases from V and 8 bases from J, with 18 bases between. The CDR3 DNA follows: TGTGCCAGCAGCCTGTTAGCCGGGGATAGCGAAAAACTGTTTTTT. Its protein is CASSLLAGDSEKLFF. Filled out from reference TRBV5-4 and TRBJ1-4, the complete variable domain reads ETGVTQSPTHLIKTRGQQVTLRCSSQSGHNTVSWYQQALGQGPQFIFQYYREEENGRGNFPPRFSGLQFPNYSSELNVNALELDDSALYLCASSLLAGDSEKLFFGSGTQLSVL.

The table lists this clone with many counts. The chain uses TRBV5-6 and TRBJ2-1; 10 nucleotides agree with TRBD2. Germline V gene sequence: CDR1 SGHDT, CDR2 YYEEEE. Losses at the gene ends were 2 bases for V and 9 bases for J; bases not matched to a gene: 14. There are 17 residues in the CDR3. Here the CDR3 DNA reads TGTGCCAGCAGCTTCATTACCGGGACTAGCGACGCTAGTGAGCAGTTCTTC. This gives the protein CASSFITGTSDASEQFF.

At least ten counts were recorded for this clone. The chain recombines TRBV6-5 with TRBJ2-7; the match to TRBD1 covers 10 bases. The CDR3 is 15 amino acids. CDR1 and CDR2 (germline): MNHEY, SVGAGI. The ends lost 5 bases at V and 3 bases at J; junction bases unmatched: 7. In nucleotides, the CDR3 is TGTGCCAGCAGTCGTAGGGACAGGGGATTCTACGAGCAGTACTTC. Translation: CASSRRDRGFYEQYF.

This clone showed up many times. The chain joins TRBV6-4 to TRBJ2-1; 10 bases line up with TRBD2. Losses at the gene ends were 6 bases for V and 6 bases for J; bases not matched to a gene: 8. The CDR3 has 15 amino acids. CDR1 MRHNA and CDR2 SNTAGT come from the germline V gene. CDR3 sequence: CASSLTSGEVNEQFF. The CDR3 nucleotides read TGTGCCAGCAGCCTTACTAGCGGGGAGGTCAATGAGCAGTTCTTC.

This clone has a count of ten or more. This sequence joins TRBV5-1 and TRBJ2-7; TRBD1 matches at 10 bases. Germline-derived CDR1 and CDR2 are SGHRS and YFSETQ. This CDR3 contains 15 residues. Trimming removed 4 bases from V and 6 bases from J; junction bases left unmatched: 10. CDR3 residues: CASSVLGQGGGEQYF. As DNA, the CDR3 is TGCGCCAGCAGCGTATTAGGACAGGGGGGTGGCGAGCAGTACTTC.

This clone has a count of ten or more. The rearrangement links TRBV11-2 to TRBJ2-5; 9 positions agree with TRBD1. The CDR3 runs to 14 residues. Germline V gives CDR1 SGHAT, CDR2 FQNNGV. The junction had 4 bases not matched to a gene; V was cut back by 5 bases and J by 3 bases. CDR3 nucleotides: TGTGCCAGCAGCCGGGGACAGGGAGAAGAGACCCAGTACTTC. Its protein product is CASSRGQGEETQYF.

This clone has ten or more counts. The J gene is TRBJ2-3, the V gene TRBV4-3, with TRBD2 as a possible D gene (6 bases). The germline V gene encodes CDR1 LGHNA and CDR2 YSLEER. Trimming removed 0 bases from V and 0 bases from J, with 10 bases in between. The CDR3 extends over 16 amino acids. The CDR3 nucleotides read TGCGCCAGCAGCCAAGATCAGGGAGGTAGCACAGATACGCAGTATTTT. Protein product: CASSQDQGGSTDTQYF.

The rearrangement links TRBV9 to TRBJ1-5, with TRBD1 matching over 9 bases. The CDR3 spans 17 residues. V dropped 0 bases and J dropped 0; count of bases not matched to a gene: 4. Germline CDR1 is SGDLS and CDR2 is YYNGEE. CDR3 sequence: CASSVVGQGYSNQPQHF. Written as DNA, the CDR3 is TGTGCCAGCAGCGTAGTGGGACAGGGCTATAGCAATCAGCCCCAGCATTTT.